This T cell receptor beta chain derives from a study of technical replicates of blood from four donors. Clones were read by immunoSEQ multiplex PCR, and TCRdb kept only the in-frame ones, dropping some. Of 91,000 or so clones in the sample, around 95% were seen once. CDR1 is SGHVS, CDR2 FQNEAQ, per germline. V gave up 8 bases and J gave up 7 bases; unmatched junction bases: 9. The CDR3 length is 14 residues. Sequenced sample: T cells isolated from PBMCs. The TCR was taken from a human donor in good health. The chain carries TRBV7-8 and TRBJ1-2; 11 bases are a match to TRBD1. The DNA of the CDR3 is TGTGCCAGCGTCGGACAGGGGGCGCCGGGTGGCTACACCTTC. It translates to CASVGQGAPGGYTF. The entire variable domain, with the rest obtained from reference TRBV7-8 and TRBJ1-2, is as follows: GAGVSQSPRYKVAKRGQDVALRCDPISGHVSLFWYQQALGQGPEFLTYFQNEAQLDKSGLPSDRFFAERPEGSVSTLKIQRTQQEDSAVYLCASVGQGAPGGYTFGSGTRLTVV.